The clone carrying this T cell receptor beta chain was detected only a few times. What it binds is not known. Here immunoSEQ multiplex PCR was the method, and the copy in TCRdb shows in-frame clones only, minus some. The sample lists 140,000 to 150,000 clones, 91% occurring once. The data were taken from a study of T cell responses to AZD1222 COVID-19 vaccine. Germline V CDR1 and CDR2: SGHVS, FQNEAQ. There are 15 residues in the CDR3. V shed 2 bases, J shed 3 bases, and the junction held 4 bases outside the gene matches. Overall study findings and caveats: In the spike-specific TCR repertoire, nearly half reportedly target unmutated variant regions. In all cases, repertoires were sampled only after the peak T cell response.

The chain combines TRBV7-8 with TRBJ2-7, with TRBD1 identical over 10 bases. The source material was peripheral blood, sampled on day 0 of AZD1222 vaccination. The source is an adult in good health. The CDR3 DNA reads as TGTGCCAGCAGCTTAAGACGGGACAGGGGCTACGAGCAGTACTTC. Translated: CASSLRRDRGYEQYF.